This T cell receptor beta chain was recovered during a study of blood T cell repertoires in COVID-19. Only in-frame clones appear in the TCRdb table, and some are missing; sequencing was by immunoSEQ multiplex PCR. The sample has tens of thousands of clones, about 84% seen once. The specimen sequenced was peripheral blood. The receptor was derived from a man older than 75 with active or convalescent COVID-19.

The CDR3 DNA reads TGCGCCAGCAGCCAGACAGGGGGGGACACTGAAGCTTTCTTT. Encoded protein: CASSQTGGDTEAFF. The chain couples TRBV4-3 to TRBJ1-1; the match to TRBD1 covers 9 bases. Trimming took 3 bases from V and 3 from J; bases not matched to a gene: 2. The CDR3 has 14 amino acids. Germline V gene sequence: CDR1 LGHNA, CDR2 YSLEER.